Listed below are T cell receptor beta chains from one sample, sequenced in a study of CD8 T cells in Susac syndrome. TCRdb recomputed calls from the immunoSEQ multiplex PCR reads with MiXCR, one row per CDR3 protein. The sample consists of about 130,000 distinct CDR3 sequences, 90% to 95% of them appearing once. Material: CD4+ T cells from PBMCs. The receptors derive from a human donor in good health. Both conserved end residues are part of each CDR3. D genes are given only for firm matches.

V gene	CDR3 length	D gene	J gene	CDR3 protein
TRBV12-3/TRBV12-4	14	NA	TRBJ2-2	CASSFGGNTGELFF
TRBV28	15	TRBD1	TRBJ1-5	CASSLSGGGNQPQHF
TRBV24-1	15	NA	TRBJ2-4	CATSDPRNRKNIQYF
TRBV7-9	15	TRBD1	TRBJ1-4	CASSSSGTGDEKLFF
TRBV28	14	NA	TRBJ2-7	CASSLTHKGLEQYF
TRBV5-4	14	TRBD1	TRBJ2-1	CASSWDRGVNEQFF
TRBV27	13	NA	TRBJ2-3	CASSLSGVDTQYF
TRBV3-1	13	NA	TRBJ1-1	CASSQTRQFEAFF
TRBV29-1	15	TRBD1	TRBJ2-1	CSVGGTGSGYNEQFF
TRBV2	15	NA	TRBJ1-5	CASRVDSPGNQPQHF
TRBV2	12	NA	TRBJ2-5	CASMGPQETQYF
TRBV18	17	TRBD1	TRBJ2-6	CASSDNSGTAGANVLTF
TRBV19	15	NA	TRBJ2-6	CASSISPSGANVLTF
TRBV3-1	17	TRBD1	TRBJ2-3	CASSHLVKTGSTDTQYF
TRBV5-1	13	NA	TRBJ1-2	CASSLSQAGGYTF
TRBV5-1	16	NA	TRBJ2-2	CASSLVPGANTGELFF
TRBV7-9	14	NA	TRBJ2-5	CASSFLGAQETQYF
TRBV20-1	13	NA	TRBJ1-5	CSARASSNQPQHF
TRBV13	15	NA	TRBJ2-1	CASSLNGRSYNEQFF
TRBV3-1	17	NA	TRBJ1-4	CASSQDLVQRFNEKLFF
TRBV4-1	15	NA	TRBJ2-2	CASSQEGAGTGELFF
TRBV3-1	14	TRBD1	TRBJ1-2	CASSRSGGGSGYTF
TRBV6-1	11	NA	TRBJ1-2	CASSEADTYTF
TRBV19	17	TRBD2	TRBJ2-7	CASSIARVAGAQYEQYF
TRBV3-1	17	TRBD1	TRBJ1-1	CASSAYRGRGKNTEAFF
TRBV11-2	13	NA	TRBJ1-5	CASSRTGTGPQHF
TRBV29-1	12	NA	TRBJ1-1	CSVEQAWTEAFF
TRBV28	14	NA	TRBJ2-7	CASNSAGSSYEQYF
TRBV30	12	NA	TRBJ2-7	CAAKRGAYEQYF
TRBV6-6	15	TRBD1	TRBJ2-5	CASSQGQGRGETQYF
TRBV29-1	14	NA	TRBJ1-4	CSVASPESNEKLFF
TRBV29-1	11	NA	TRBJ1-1	CSAATTGEAFF
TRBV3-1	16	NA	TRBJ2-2	CASSQGATLEAGELFF
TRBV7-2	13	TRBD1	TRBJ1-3	CASSLATGAPIYF
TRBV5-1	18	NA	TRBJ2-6	CASSLPSGPVSGANVLTF
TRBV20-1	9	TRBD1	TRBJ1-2	CRAGGSYTF
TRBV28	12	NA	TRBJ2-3	CASRSSSDTQYF
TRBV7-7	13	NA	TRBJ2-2	CASSLERGGELFF
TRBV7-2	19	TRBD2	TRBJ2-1	CASRNGAGGKRSSYNEQFF